These 30 T cell receptor beta chains came from one sample sequenced in a study of blood T cell repertoires in COVID-19. Only in-frame clones appear in the TCRdb table, and some are missing; sequencing was by immunoSEQ multiplex PCR. In the table there are about 220,000 clones, over 65% of which are singletons. The sequencing sample was made of PBMCs or T cells enriched from blood (not recorded which). Source of these receptors: a woman aged 60 to 75 who had recovered from COVID-19.

The V and J genes are TRBV30 and TRBJ2-3; weak D call: TRBD1 (5 bases). With 4 bases removed from V and 2 bases from J, the gap between germline ends came to 16 bases. This CDR3 is built from 15 residues. Germline CDR1 and CDR2: GTSNPN and SVGIG (reference sequence). The CDR3 DNA reads TGTGCCTGGACCAGAAAGGACACCTACACAGATACGCAGTATTTT. It is translated as CAWTRKDTYTDTQYF. Full variable domain (rest looked up from reference TRBV30 and TRBJ2-3): SQTIHQWPATLVQPVGSPLSLECTVEGTSNPNLYWYRQAAGRGLQLLFYSVGIGQISSEVPQNLSASRPQDRQFILSSKKLLLSDSGFYLCAWTRKDTYTDTQYFGPGTRLTVL.

Worth noting for this clone: The sample holds other DNA sequences that translate to the same CDR3. The rearrangement uses TRBV18 and TRBJ1-1; a possible D gene is TRBD1 (5 bases). V lost 2 bases to trimming and J lost 4 bases, with 8 bases between them. The CDR3 is 13 residues long. The V gene's germline CDR1 is KGHSH and CDR2 LQKENI. For the CDR3, the DNA is TGTGCCAGCTCACCAACGGGGGGCACTGAAGCTTTCTTT. It is translated as CASSPTGGTEAFF.

J is TRBJ2-7 and V is TRBV7-8, with a weak D call TRBD2 (6 bases). The CDR3 runs to 16 residues. V was shortened by 7 bases and J by 3 bases, with 22 bases between the two germline ends. Per germline, CDR1 SGHVS and CDR2 FQNEAQ. The CDR3 reads CASNPSGRRVLYEQYF. DNA for the CDR3: TGTGCCAGCAACCCTTCGGGACGGAGGGTCCTCTACGAGCAGTACTTC.

The chain couples TRBV2 to TRBJ1-6; 7 bases agree with TRBD1. The V gene end was trimmed by 4 bases and the J gene end by 4 bases; junction bases not matched to a gene: 4. The CDR3 spans 15 residues. Germline CDR1 reads SNHLY; CDR2 reads FYNNEI. The CDR3, as DNA: TGTGCCAGCAGTGGACAGGGAGAGTATAATTCACCCCTCCACTTT. It encodes CASSGQGEYNSPLHF.

The V gene is TRBV10-3, the J gene TRBJ1-1; D is unclear. V lost 3 bases, J lost 0 bases, and 11 bases lay in between. There are 15 residues in the CDR3. CDR1 is ENHRY, CDR2 SYGVKD, per germline. The CDR3 DNA reads as TGTGCCATCAGTGAAACGAGGGTGATGAACACTGAAGCTTTCTTT. Its protein is CAISETRVMNTEAFF.

This chain links TRBV5-6 with TRBJ1-3; 7 nucleotides line up with TRBD1. CDR3 length: 16 amino acids. The germline gives CDR1 SGHDT, CDR2 YYEEEE. The V and J ends lost 3 bases and 5 bases, in that order; junction bases with no gene match: 11. This CDR3 is CASSSGDSSSRNTIYF. For the CDR3, the DNA is TGTGCCAGCAGCTCTGGGGACAGCTCTTCACGAAACACCATATATTTT.

The V gene is TRBV5-4, the J gene TRBJ2-5; 7 positions agree with TRBD1. This CDR3 is built from 13 residues. Germline lookup yields CDR1 SGHNT and CDR2 YYREEE (reference sequence). The V and J ends lost 3 bases and 4 bases, in that order; junction bases with no gene match: 3. In DNA, the CDR3 is TGTGCCAGCAGCTGGGGACAGAGAGAGACCCAGTACTTC. Translating gives CASSWGQRETQYF.

The chain joins TRBV11-2 to TRBJ2-1, with a weak D call TRBD2 (7 bases). Trimming left V 6 bases short and J 4 bases short, with 22 bases between. Looked up from germline, CDR1 is SGHAT and CDR2 is FQNNGV. The CDR3 spans 17 residues. The CDR3 nucleotides read TGTGCCAGCAGTCAATCCGGGGGGCGCCCCTCGTACAATGAGCAGTTCTTC. This codes for CASSQSGGRPSYNEQFF.

The chain carries TRBV10-3 and TRBJ2-1, with 8 bases that match TRBD1. Germline CDR1 is ENHRY and CDR2 is SYGVKD. V dropped 6 bases and J dropped 7; count of bases not matched to a gene: 2. The CDR3 sequence is 12 residues long. CDR3 sequence: CAIRDRVNEQFF. The DNA for the CDR3 is TGTGCCATCAGGGACAGGGTGAATGAGCAGTTCTTC.

The chain joins TRBV12-3 or TRBV12-4 to TRBJ1-2, with a possible D match to TRBD1 (5 bases). The CDR3 runs 11 residues. Trimming shortened V by 6 bases and J by 4 bases, and 6 bases separated the two germline ends. The CDR3 region is CASRQAYGYTF. DNA of the CDR3: TGTGCCAGCAGACAGGCCTATGGCTACACCTTC.

V is TRBV18 and J is TRBJ1-4; TRBD1 matches at 7 bases. The germline CDR1 and CDR2 sequences are KGHSH and LQKENI. The CDR3 has 15 amino acids. Trimming cost V 2 bases and J 0 bases; bases outside gene matches: 0. The CDR3 DNA is TGTGCCAGCTCACCAACAGGGGCAACTAATGAAAAACTGTTTTTT. Translated: CASSPTGATNEKLFF.

This clone occurred a few times. This sequence joins TRBV12-3 or TRBV12-4 and TRBJ1-3; tentative D call: TRBD1 (5 bases). Deletions cut 1 base from V and 4 bases from J, with 5 bases between. This CDR3 region has 13 residues. CDR3: CASSLGQGNTIYF. The CDR3 bases are TGTGCCAGCAGTTTAGGACAGGGAAACACCATATATTTT.

This sequence joins TRBV7-9 and TRBJ1-2; D unclear. V lost 1 base, J lost 8 bases, and 17 bases lay in between. CDR1 is SEHNR, CDR2 FQNEAQ, per germline (reference sequence). The CDR3 length is 15 residues. CDR3 region: CASSLEVDFRSGYTF. The CDR3 coding sequence is TGTGCCAGCAGCTTAGAGGTGGACTTCCGTTCGGGCTACACCTTC. The full variable domain, in which reference TRBV7-9 and TRBJ1-2 provide the parts outside the CDR3, is DTGVSQNPRHKITKRGQNVTFRCDPISEHNRLYWYRQTLGQGPEFLTYFQNEAQLEKSRLLSDRFSAERPKGSFSTLEIQRTEQGDSAMYLCASSLEVDFRSGYTFGSGTRLTVV.

The chain couples TRBV18 to TRBJ1-1; 11 bases map to TRBD1. The CDR3 loop spans 14 amino acids. Germline CDR1 KGHSH, CDR2 LQKENI. The V segment lost 1 base and the J segment 11 bases; nucleotides outside the gene matches: 6. The CDR3 loop is CASSPLGQGVDAFF. DNA for the CDR3: TGTGCCAGCTCACCACTGGGACAGGGGGTTGACGCTTTCTTT.

The J gene is TRBJ1-1, the V gene TRBV15, with D perhaps TRBD1 (6 bases). The germline gives CDR1 LNHNV, CDR2 YYDKDF (reference sequence). With 2 bases removed from V and 1 base from J, the gap between germline ends came to 11 bases. This CDR3 is built from 15 residues. DNA for the CDR3: TGTGCCACCAGCAGACACAGGGAGGGGAACACTGAAGCTTTCTTT. The encoded protein is CATSRHREGNTEAFF. Full variable domain (missing parts from reference TRBV15 and TRBJ1-1): DAMVIQNPRYQVTQFGKPVTLSCSQTLNHNVMYWYQQKSSQAPKLLFHYYDKDFNNEADTPDNFQSRRPNTSFCFLDIRSPGLGDTAMYLCATSRHREGNTEAFFGQGTRLTVV.

The gene calls are TRBV9 and TRBJ1-5; D gene ambiguous. Trimming pared 4 bases from V and 5 bases from J, leaving 13 bases between. Germline V gives CDR1 SGDLS, CDR2 YYNGEE. The CDR3 covers 14 residues. CDR3 nucleotides: TGTGCCAGCAGCCCCACGGTAACCCATCAGCCCCAGCATTTT. It specifies CASSPTVTHQPQHF.

The CDR3 coding sequence is TGTGCCAGTAGAGACGGAGCCTCTGGAAACACCATATATTTT. Translation gives CASRDGASGNTIYF. This chain joins TRBV19 and TRBJ1-3; D is ambiguous. The CDR3 sequence is 14 residues long. CDR1 and CDR2 from the germline V gene are LNHDA and SQIVND (reference sequence). V lost 6 bases to trimming and J lost 0 bases, with 9 bases between them.

V and J are TRBV10-3 and TRBJ2-1; tentative D call: TRBD1 (6 bases). In germline, CDR1 is ENHRY, CDR2 SYGVKD. V lost 2 bases and J lost 6, with 20 bases in between. The CDR3 is made up of 17 amino acids. In DNA, the CDR3 is TGTGCCATCAGTGAGCCGAGGGCGGCAGGGGTTTCCAATGAGCAGTTCTTC. This codes for CAISEPRAAGVSNEQFF.

The CDR3 region has the DNA TGTGCCAGCAGTTTAGGGCCCCACGAGCAGTACTTC. It specifies CASSLGPHEQYF. The V gene is TRBV12-3 or TRBV12-4, the J gene TRBJ2-7; unclear D gene. The CDR3 covers 12 residues. Trimming stripped 1 base from V and 5 bases from J, with 6 bases between.

The chain recombines TRBV6-5 with TRBJ2-7, with D perhaps matching TRBD1 (5 bases). Trimming cost V 2 bases and J 3 bases, with 8 bases left between them. CDR3 size: 13 residues. The V gene's germline CDR1 is MNHEY and CDR2 SVGAGI. The chain's CDR3 is CASSYRQNYEQYF. The CDR3 DNA reads as TGTGCCAGCAGTTACAGACAGAACTACGAGCAGTACTTC.

The genes are TRBV10-1 and TRBJ2-5; 15 bases line up with TRBD2. This CDR3 region has 17 residues. Trimming at V came to 3 bases and at J to 5 bases, leaving 7 bases not matched to a gene. Germline V lookup: CDR1 WNHNN, CDR2 SYGVQD (reference sequence). The CDR3 DNA reads as TGCGCCAGCAGTGATCCGGGACTAGCGGGAGGTCAGGAGACCCAGTACTTC. As protein: CASSDPGLAGGQETQYF.

The chain employs TRBV7-2 and TRBJ1-5, with D tentatively TRBD1 (5 bases). The CDR3 loop spans 15 amino acids. Germline loops: CDR1 SGHTA, CDR2 FQGNSA. The V end was cut by 1 base, the J end by 0 bases, with 7 bases between. CDR3 sequence (DNA): TGTGCCAGCAGCTTAGAGGGGTCTAGCAATCAGCCCCAGCATTTT. Protein product: CASSLEGSSNQPQHF.

This clone was recorded a few times. The chain joins TRBV24-1 to TRBJ2-2, with D perhaps TRBD2 (6 bases). Germline CDR1 is KGHDR and CDR2 is SFDVKD. V lost 9 bases and J lost 2, with 12 bases in between. There are 14 residues in the CDR3. This chain's CDR3 is CATGSGDNTGELFF. CDR3 coding DNA: TGTGCCACCGGTAGCGGAGACAACACCGGGGAGCTGTTTTTT.

J is TRBJ2-1 and V is TRBV18, with D tentatively TRBD1 (7 bases). V was shortened by 2 bases and J by 4 bases, with 15 bases between the two germline ends. Looked up from germline, CDR1 is KGHSH and CDR2 is LQKENI. The CDR3 loop spans 16 amino acids. For the CDR3, the DNA is TGTGCCAGCTCACCAAACGGGGCAGGGGGGTACAATGAGCAGTTCTTC. This gives the protein CASSPNGAGGYNEQFF.

V and J are TRBV6-5 and TRBJ1-4, with 10 bases that match TRBD1. From germline, CDR1 is MNHEY and CDR2 SVGAGI. The CDR3 runs 14 residues. J was trimmed by 12 bases and V by 0 bases; bases with no gene match: 4. The CDR3 reads CASSYSGTGDELFF. The CDR3 bases are TGTGCCAGCAGTTACTCGGGGACAGGGGACGAACTGTTTTTT.

The chain employs TRBV6-5 and TRBJ1-5, with a possible D match to TRBD1 (5 bases). The length of the CDR3 is 15 residues. Germline assignment: CDR1 MNHEY and CDR2 SVGAGI. Trimming left V 5 bases short and J 4 bases short, with 15 bases between. Here the CDR3 DNA reads TGTGCCAGCAGTAAGGAGGGGTGGTCGAATCAGCCCCAGCATTTT. This codes for CASSKEGWSNQPQHF.

Concerning this clone: The sample carries other DNA sequences with the same CDR3. The genes are TRBV3-1 (or the pseudogene TRBV3-2) and TRBJ2-7; 7 bases line up with TRBD1. Germline V gene data show CDR1 as LGHDT and CDR2 as YNNKEL (reference sequence). With 0 bases clipped from V and 3 bases from J, the junction kept 5 bases outside the gene matches. This CDR3 is built from 15 residues. The DNA of the CDR3 is TGTGCCAGCAGCCAAGATAGGGGACAGAACTACGAGCAGTACTTC. It codes for CASSQDRGQNYEQYF.

V and J are TRBV19 and TRBJ1-1; 8 bases match TRBD1. V lost 10 bases to trimming and J lost 0 bases; unmatched junction nucleotides: 10. Germline assignment: CDR1 LNHDA and CDR2 SQIVND (reference sequence). This CDR3 contains 15 residues. The CDR3 nucleotides read TGTGCCACCGGACAGGGCCGATTCATGAACACTGAAGCTTTCTTT. It specifies CATGQGRFMNTEAFF.

This clone was seen only once. This chain connects TRBV19 to TRBJ1-4; D is perhaps TRBD1 (6 bases). V gave up 9 bases and J gave up 7 bases, with 15 bases separating them. Germline CDR1 LNHDA, CDR2 SQIVND (reference sequence). CDR3 length: 13 residues. The CDR3 nucleotides are TGTGCCAGCCGGCGGGGGCAGAGTGAAAAACTGTTTTTT. It is translated as CASRRGQSEKLFF.

The chain uses TRBV7-2 and TRBJ1-1, with TRBD1 identical over 7 bases. The junction had 8 bases not matched to a gene; V was cut back by 7 bases and J by 0 bases. Germline V gives CDR1 SGHTA, CDR2 FQGNSA. This CDR3 is built from 15 residues. CDR3 in DNA: TGTGCCAGCACCCAACTGACAGGGATGAACACTGAAGCTTTCTTT. Its translation: CASTQLTGMNTEAFF.